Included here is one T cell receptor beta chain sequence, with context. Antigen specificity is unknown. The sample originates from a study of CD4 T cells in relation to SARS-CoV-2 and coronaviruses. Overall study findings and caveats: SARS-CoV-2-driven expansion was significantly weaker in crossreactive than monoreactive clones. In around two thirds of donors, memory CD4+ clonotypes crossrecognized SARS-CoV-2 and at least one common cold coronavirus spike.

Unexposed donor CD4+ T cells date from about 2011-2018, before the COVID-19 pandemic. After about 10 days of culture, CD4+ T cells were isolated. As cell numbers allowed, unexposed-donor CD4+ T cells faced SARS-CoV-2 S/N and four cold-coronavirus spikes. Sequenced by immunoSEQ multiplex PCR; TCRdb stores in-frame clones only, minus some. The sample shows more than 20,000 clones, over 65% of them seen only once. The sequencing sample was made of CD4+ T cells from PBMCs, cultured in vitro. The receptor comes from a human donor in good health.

CDR3 region: CASSELRDYNEQFF. The DNA of the CDR3 is TGCGCCAGCAGTGAGCTGCGGGACTACAATGAGCAGTTCTTC. The rearrangement joins TRBV10-1 to TRBJ2-1; possible D gene TRBD2, 6 bases. The CDR3 sequence is 14 residues long. In germline, CDR1 is WNHNN, CDR2 SYGVQD (reference sequence). Trimming cost V 2 bases and J 3 bases, with 8 bases left between them.